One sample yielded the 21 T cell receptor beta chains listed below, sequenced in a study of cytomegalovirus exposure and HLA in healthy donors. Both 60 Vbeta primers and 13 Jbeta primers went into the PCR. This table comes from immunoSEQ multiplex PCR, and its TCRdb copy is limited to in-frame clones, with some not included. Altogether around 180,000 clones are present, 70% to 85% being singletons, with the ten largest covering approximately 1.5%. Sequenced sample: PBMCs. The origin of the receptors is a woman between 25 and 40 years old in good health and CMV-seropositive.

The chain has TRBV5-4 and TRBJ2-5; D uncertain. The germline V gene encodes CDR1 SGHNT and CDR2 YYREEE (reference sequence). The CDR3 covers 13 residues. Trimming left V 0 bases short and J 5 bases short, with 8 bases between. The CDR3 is CASSLELGETQYF. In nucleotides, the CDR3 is TGTGCCAGCAGCTTGGAACTCGGGGAGACCCAGTACTTC.

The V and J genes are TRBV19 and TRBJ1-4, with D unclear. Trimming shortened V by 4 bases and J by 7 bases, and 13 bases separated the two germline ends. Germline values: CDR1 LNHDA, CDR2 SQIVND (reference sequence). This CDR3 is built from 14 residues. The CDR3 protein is CASSNRELGEKLFF. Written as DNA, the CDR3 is TGTGCCAGTAGTAACAGAGAACTTGGTGAAAAACTGTTTTTT. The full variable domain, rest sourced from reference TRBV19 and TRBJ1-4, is DGGITQSPKYLFRKEGQNVTLSCEQNLNHDAMYWYRQDPGQGLRLIYYSQIVNDFQKGDIAEGYSVSREKKESFPLTVTSAQKNPTAFYLCASSNRELGEKLFFGSGTQLSVL.

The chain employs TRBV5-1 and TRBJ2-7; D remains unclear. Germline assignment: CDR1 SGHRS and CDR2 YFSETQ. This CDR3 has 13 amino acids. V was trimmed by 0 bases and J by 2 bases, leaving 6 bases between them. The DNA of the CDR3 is TGCGCCAGCAGCTTGGTAGTAACCTACGAGCAGTACTTC. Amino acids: CASSLVVTYEQYF.

DNA for the CDR3: TGTGCCAGCAGCACTTTGTTCGAGCAGTACTTC. Encoded protein: CASSTLFEQYF. The chain employs TRBV11-2 and TRBJ2-7; D gene uncertain. CDR3 length: 11 amino acids. From germline, CDR1 is SGHAT and CDR2 FQNNGV. The V and J ends lost 5 bases and 6 bases respectively, with 8 bases between them.

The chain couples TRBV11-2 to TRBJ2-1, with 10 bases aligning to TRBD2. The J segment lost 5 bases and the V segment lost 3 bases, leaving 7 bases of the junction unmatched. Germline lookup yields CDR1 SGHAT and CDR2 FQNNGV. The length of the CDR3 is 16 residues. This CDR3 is CASSFGTSVWNNEQFF. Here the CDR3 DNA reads TGTGCCAGCAGCTTTGGGACTAGCGTGTGGAACAATGAGCAGTTCTTC. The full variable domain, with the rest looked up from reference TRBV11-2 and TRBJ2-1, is EAGVAQSPRYKIIEKRQSVAFWCNPISGHATLYWYQQILGQGPKLLIQFQNNGVVDDSQLPKDRFSAERLKGVDSTLKIQPAKLEDSAVYLCASSFGTSVWNNEQFFGPGTRLTVL.

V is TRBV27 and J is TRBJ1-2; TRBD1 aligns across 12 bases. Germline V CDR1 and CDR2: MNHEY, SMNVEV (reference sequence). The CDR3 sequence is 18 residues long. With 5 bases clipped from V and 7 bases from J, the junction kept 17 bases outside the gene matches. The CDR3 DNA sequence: TGTGCCAGCAGTGCTTCCCGGGACAGGGGGCGCTCCCTCCGTGGCTACACCTTC. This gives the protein CASSASRDRGRSLRGYTF.

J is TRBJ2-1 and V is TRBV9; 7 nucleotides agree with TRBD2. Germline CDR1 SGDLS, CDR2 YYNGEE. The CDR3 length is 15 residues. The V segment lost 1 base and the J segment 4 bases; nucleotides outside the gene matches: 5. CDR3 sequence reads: CASSVLGGSYNEQFF. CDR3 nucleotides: TGTGCCAGCAGCGTACTGGGCGGGAGTTACAATGAGCAGTTCTTC.

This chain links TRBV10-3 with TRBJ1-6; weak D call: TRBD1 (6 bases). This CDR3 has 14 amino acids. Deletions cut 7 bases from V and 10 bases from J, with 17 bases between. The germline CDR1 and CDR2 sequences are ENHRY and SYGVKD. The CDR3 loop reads CAITGDGRGSPLHF. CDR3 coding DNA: TGTGCCATCACAGGGGACGGCCGGGGATCACCCCTCCACTTT.

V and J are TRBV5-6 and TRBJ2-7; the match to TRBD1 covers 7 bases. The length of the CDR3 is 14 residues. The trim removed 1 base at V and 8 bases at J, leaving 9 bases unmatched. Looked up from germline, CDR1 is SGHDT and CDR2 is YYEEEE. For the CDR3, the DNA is TGTGCCAGCAGCTTGAATCTAGACAGGGAGAAGCAGTACTTC. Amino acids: CASSLNLDREKQYF.

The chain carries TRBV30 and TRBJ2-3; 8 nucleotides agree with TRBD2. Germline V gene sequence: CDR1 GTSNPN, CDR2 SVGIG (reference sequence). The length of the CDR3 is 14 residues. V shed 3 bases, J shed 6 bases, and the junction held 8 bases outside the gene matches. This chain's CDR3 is CAWSRGSGTDTQYF. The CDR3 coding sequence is TGTGCCTGGAGCCGGGGTAGCGGGACGGATACGCAGTATTTT.

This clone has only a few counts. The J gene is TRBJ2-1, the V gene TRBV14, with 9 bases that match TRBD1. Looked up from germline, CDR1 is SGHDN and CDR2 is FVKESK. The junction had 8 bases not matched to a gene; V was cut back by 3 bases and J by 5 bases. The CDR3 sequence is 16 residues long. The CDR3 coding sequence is TGTGCCAGCAGCCAGACGCCGGGACAGGGTGACAATGAGCAGTTCTTC. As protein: CASSQTPGQGDNEQFF.

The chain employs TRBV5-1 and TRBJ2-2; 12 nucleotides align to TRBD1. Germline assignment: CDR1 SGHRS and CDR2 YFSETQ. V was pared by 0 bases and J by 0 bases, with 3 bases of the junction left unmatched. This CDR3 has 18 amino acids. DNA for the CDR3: TGCGCCAGCAGCTTGGTTGGGACAGGGGGCGCGAACACCGGGGAGCTGTTTTTT. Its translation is CASSLVGTGGANTGELFF.

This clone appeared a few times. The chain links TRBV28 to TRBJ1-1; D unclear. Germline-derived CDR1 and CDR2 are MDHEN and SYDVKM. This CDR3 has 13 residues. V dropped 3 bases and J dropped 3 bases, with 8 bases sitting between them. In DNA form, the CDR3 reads TGTGCCAGCAGTTTGCCAGAATACACTGAAGCTTTCTTT. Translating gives CASSLPEYTEAFF.

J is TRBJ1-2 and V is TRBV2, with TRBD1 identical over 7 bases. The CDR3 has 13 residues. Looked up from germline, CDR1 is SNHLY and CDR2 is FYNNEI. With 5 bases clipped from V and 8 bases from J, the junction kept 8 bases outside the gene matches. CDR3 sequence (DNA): TGTGCCAGCAGTCCAGAACAGGGGCAGGGCTACACCTTC. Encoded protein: CASSPEQGQGYTF. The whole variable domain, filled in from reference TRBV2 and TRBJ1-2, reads EPEVTQTPSHQVTQMGQEVILRCVPISNHLYFYWYRQILGQKVEFLVSFYNNEISEKSEIFDDQFSVERPDGSNFTLKIRSTKLEDSAMYFCASSPEQGQGYTFGSGTRLTVV.

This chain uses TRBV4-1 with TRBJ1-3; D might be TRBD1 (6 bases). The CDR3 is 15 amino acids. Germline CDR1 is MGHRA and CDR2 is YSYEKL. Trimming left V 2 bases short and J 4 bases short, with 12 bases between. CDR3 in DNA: TGCGCCAGCAGCCAAATATGGGGGCTGGGAAACACCATATATTTT. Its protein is CASSQIWGLGNTIYF.

In DNA form, the CDR3 reads TGCGCCAGCAGCTCCCAGGGGGAAGGCACTGAAGCTTTCTTT. This translates into CASSSQGEGTEAFF. This rearrangement joins TRBV5-1 to TRBJ1-1; 7 nucleotides agree with TRBD1. Germline-derived CDR1 and CDR2 are SGHRS and YFSETQ. CDR3 size: 14 residues. Trimming cost V 3 bases and J 4 bases; bases outside gene matches: 6.

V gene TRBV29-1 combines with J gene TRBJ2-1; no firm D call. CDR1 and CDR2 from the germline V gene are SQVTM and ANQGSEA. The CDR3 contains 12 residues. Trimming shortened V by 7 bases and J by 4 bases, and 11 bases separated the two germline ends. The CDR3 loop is CSAQETYNEQFF. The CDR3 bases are TGCAGCGCCCAGGAAACTTACAATGAGCAGTTCTTC.

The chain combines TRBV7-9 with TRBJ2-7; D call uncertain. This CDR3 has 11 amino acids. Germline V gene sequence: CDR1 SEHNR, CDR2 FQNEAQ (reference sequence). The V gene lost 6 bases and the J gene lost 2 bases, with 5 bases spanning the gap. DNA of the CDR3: TGTGCCAGCAGATCAACCTACGAGCAGTACTTC. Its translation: CASRSTYEQYF.

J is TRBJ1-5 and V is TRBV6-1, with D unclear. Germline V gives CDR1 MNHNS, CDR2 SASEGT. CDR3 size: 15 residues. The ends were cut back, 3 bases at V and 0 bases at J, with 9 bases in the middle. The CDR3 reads CASSEWRNSNQPQHF. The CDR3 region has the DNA TGTGCCAGCAGTGAGTGGAGAAATAGCAATCAGCCCCAGCATTTT.

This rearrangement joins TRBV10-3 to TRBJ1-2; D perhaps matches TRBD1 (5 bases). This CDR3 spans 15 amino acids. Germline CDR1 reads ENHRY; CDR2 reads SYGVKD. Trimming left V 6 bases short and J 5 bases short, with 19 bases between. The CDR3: CAISPEGHAGYGYTF. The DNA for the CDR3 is TGTGCCATCAGCCCCGAAGGACATGCGGGATATGGCTACACCTTC.

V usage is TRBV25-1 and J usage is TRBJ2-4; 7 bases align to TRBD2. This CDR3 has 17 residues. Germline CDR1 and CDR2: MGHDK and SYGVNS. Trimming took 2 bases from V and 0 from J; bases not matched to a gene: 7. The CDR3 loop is CASSEGGAGVAKNIQYF. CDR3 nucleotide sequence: TGTGCCAGCAGTGAAGGGGGTGCGGGAGTAGCCAAAAACATTCAGTACTTC.